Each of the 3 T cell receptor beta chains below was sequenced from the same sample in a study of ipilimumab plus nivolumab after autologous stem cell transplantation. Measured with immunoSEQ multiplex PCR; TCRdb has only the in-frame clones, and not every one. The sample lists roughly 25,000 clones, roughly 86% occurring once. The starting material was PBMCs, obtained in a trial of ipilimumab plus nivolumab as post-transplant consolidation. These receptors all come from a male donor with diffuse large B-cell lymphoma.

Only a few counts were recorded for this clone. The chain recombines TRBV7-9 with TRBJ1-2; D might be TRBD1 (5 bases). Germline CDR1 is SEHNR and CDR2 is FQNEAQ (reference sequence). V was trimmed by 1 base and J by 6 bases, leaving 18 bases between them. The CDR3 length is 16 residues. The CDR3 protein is CASSLGGVEGRDGYTF. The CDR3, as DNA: TGTGCCAGCAGCTTAGGAGGGGTAGAGGGGCGCGATGGCTACACCTTC.

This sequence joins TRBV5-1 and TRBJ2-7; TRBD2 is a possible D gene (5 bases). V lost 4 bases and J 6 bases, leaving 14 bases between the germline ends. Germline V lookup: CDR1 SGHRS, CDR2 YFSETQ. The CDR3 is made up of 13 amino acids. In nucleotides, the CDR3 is TGCGCCAGCAGCCCGGGGTCTCGTAGCGAGCAGTACTTC. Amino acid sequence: CASSPGSRSEQYF.

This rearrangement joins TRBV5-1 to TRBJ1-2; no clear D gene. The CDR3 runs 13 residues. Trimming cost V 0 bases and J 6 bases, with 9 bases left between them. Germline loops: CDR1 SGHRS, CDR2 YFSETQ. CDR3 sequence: CASSLETYNGYTF. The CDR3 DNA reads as TGCGCCAGCAGCTTGGAGACATATAATGGCTACACCTTC. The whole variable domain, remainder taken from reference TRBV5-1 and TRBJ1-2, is KAGVTQTPRYLIKTRGQQVTLSCSPISGHRSVSWYQQTPGQGLQFLFEYFSETQRNKGNFPGRFSGRQFSNSRSEMNVSTLELGDSALYLCASSLETYNGYTFGSGTRLTVV.